These 20 T cell receptor beta chains share one sample of origin, sequenced in a study of regulatory T cells in long-lasting Graves disease. Time point indicated: newly diagnosed GD, antithyroid drugs for less than 3 months. Extracted PBMC RNA gave rise to the TCR library. Combining iRepertoire HTBI primers with Arm-PCR of CDR3 regions, the authors built TCR beta libraries. Each CDR3 protein gets one entry after TCRdb re-called the multiplex PCR reads with MiXCR. The profile covers some 220,000 distinct CDR3 sequences, with roughly 19% appearing a single time and approximately 12% taken by the ten largest. These data were also reused for a study on T cells in Graves' hyperthyroidism and ophthalmopathy.

This specimen consisted of peripheral blood mononuclear cells (PBMCs), obtained at new diagnosis, from a patient treated with antithyroid drugs. Receptors originate from a woman aged 30 to 39 with Graves disease.

Concerning this clonotype: It may be a read error: a sequence one base away is much more abundant. The chain combines TRBV28 with TRBJ1-3; D remains unclear. Germline V gene lookup returns CDR1 MDHEN and CDR2 SYDVKM. The CDR3 is 15 amino acids. V dropped 10 bases and J dropped 1 base, with 17 bases sitting between them. The DNA for the CDR3 is TGTGCCACCACCGGAAACCTAAGGTCTGGAAACACCATATATTTT. Its translation is CATTGNLRSGNTIYF.

This chain uses TRBV30 with TRBJ1-5; D call uncertain. This CDR3 has 13 amino acids. Germline values: CDR1 GTSNPN, CDR2 SVGIG (reference sequence). The germline V and J ends were trimmed by 3 bases and 4 bases, with 10 bases remaining between them. CDR3: CAWSFGRNQPQHF. The CDR3 DNA sequence: TGTGCCTGGAGCTTCGGCAGGAATCAGCCCCAGCATTTT.

This clonotype was picked up many times. Here the CDR3 DNA reads TGCAGCGTTGAAGGGACAGGGGGGACTAGCGGGAGCATAGGGGAGCTGTTTTTT. Translated: CSVEGTGGTSGSIGELFF. This chain connects TRBV29-1 to TRBJ2-2; 14 nucleotides line up with TRBD2. Germline V CDR1 and CDR2: SQVTM, ANQGSEA. The CDR3 contains 18 residues. J lost 8 bases, V lost 1 base, and 12 bases had no gene match.

V gene TRBV6-5 combines with J gene TRBJ2-7; 8 bases are a match to TRBD1. This CDR3 contains 15 residues. CDR1 and CDR2 from the germline V gene are MNHEY and SVGAGI. Unmatched junction bases numbered 6, after V lost 2 bases and J lost 3 bases. CDR3 loop: CASSYNPDRVYEQYF. Written as DNA, the CDR3 is TGTGCCAGCAGTTACAACCCGGACAGGGTCTACGAGCAGTACTTC.

This clonotype has only a few counts. The chain uses TRBV9 and TRBJ1-1; 9 bases agree with TRBD1. CDR1 and CDR2 from the germline V gene are SGDLS and YYNGEE. The ends lost 2 bases at V and 6 bases at J; junction bases unmatched: 8. The CDR3 has 15 amino acids. CDR3 sequence: CASSVSGQGRAEAFF. CDR3 nucleotide sequence: TGTGCCAGCAGCGTCTCCGGACAGGGGAGGGCTGAAGCTTTCTTT.

This clonotype was seen ten or more times. V is TRBV7-9 and J is TRBJ1-2; possibly TRBD1 for D (5 bases). The CDR3 extends over 13 amino acids. Germline V lookup: CDR1 SEHNR, CDR2 FQNEAQ (reference sequence). The ends were cut back, 1 base at V and 7 bases at J, with 10 bases in the middle. CDR3 nucleotides: TGTGCCAGCAGCTTAGGAAGGGGACTTGGCTACACCTTC. Translation: CASSLGRGLGYTF.

This clonotype was recorded at least ten times. This chain links TRBV19 with TRBJ1-5; D is possibly TRBD1 (6 bases). Trimming left V 5 bases short and J 1 base short, with 12 bases between. Per the germline V gene, CDR1 is LNHDA and CDR2 is SQIVND (reference sequence). This CDR3 contains 15 residues. The CDR3 DNA sequence: TGTGCCAGTAGTCTCTTGGGGGCGAGCAATCAGCCCCAGCATTTT. Translated: CASSLLGASNQPQHF.

Turning to this clonotype: This may arise from a read error, as a much more abundant clone is one base away. The rearrangement links TRBV25-1 to TRBJ2-1, with D possibly being TRBD1 (7 bases). CDR1 MGHDK and CDR2 SYGVNS come from the germline V gene. CDR3 size: 16 residues. The CDR3 DNA is TGTGCCATCAGTGAATGGGCGGGACAGATATACAATGAGCAGTTCTTC. It encodes CAISEWAGQIYNEQFF.

This clonotype was detected ten times or more. The J gene is TRBJ2-1, the V gene TRBV10-1; no clear D gene. The V end was cut by 0 bases, the J end by 2 bases, with 8 bases between. The germline gives CDR1 WNHNN, CDR2 SYGVQD (reference sequence). This CDR3 region has 15 residues. CDR3: CASSESLQPYNEQFF. The CDR3 nucleotides are TGCGCCAGCAGTGAGTCCCTTCAACCCTACAATGAGCAGTTCTTC.

This clonotype has a count of ten or more. The chain couples TRBV9 to TRBJ2-1; TRBD2 matches 12 bases. The CDR3 is 17 amino acids. V shed 4 bases, J shed 7 bases, and the junction held 12 bases outside the gene matches. Germline V gene lookup returns CDR1 SGDLS and CDR2 YYNGEE. The CDR3 loop is CASSSITRLAGVNEQFF. CDR3 nucleotides: TGTGCCAGCAGCTCGATAACCCGACTAGCGGGGGTTAATGAGCAGTTCTTC.

Notes on this clonotype: A far more abundant clone sits one base away, making this likely a read error. The chain links TRBV11-3 to TRBJ2-5; TRBD1 agrees at 10 bases. Losses at the gene ends were 7 bases for V and 4 bases for J; bases not matched to a gene: 6. Germline V gene data show CDR1 as SGHNT and CDR2 as YENEEA. The CDR3 contains 14 residues. The CDR3 spells CASIRQGARETQYF. Here the CDR3 DNA reads TGTGCCAGCATCCGACAGGGGGCGCGAGAGACCCAGTACTTC.

Ten or more counts support this clonotype. V usage is TRBV5-1 and J usage is TRBJ1-1; D not resolved. Per germline, CDR1 SGHRS and CDR2 YFSETQ. The CDR3 is 14 amino acids. V was shortened by 0 bases and J by 1 base, with 7 bases between the two germline ends. CDR3 sequence reads: CASSLAPQNTEAFF. The CDR3 DNA reads TGCGCCAGCAGCTTGGCCCCACAGAACACTGAAGCTTTCTTT.

This clonotype was seen repeatedly, ten times or more. V gene TRBV19 combines with J gene TRBJ2-7; tentatively, D is TRBD1 (5 bases). Trimming left V 5 bases short and J 0 bases short, with 14 bases between. The CDR3 totals 15 residues. Germline values: CDR1 LNHDA, CDR2 SQIVND (reference sequence). The CDR3, as DNA: TGTGCCAGTAGTGCTAAGGGGCAATTCTCCTACGAGCAGTACTTC. This translates into CASSAKGQFSYEQYF.

This clonotype was picked up many times. The V and J genes are TRBV4-1 and TRBJ1-4; D remains unclear. Germline lookup yields CDR1 MGHRA and CDR2 YSYEKL. V dropped 8 bases and J dropped 8 bases, with 15 bases sitting between them. This CDR3 region has 13 residues. This CDR3 reads CASVGQPPEKLFF. The CDR3 DNA sequence: TGCGCCAGCGTGGGCCAACCCCCCGAAAAACTGTTTTTT.

The sample holds a few counts of this clonotype. The chain links TRBV29-1 to TRBJ1-2, with D maybe TRBD1 (6 bases). The V end was cut by 4 bases, the J end by 4 bases, with 10 bases between. There are 12 residues in the CDR3. From germline, CDR1 is SQVTM and CDR2 ANQGSEA. The CDR3 spells CSVVGGAYGYTF. As DNA, the CDR3 is TGCAGCGTTGTGGGGGGCGCCTATGGCTACACCTTC.

To note about this clonotype: A much bigger clone sits one base away, suggesting this may be a read error. Here the CDR3 omits its conserved ending phenylalanine or tryptophan, so a read error is the likely source. The gene calls are TRBV2 and TRBJ1-6; the match to TRBD1 covers 8 bases. Germline trimming cut 8 bases from V and 7 bases from J; bases unmatched to any gene: 4. Germline CDR1 is SNHLY and CDR2 is FYNNEI. CDR3 length: 13 amino acids. The CDR3 DNA reads TGTGCCAGCGTTGACAGGGGAAATTCACCCCTCCACTCT. Its protein is CASVDRGNSPLHS.

There are a few counts of this clonotype. V usage is TRBV18 and J usage is TRBJ1-1; tentatively, D is TRBD1 (6 bases). Trimming took 2 bases from V and 1 from J, leaving 11 bases between them. The germline V gene encodes CDR1 KGHSH and CDR2 LQKENI. The CDR3 runs to 15 residues. This CDR3 reads CASSPRTDKNTEAFF. CDR3 bases: TGTGCCAGCTCACCAAGGACAGATAAGAACACTGAAGCTTTCTTT.

In its sample, this clonotype was seen many times. The gene calls are TRBV9 and TRBJ2-3; perhaps TRBD1 as D (6 bases). V dropped 4 bases and J dropped 0 bases, with 12 bases sitting between them. The CDR3 extends over 15 amino acids. CDR1 is SGDLS and CDR2 is YYNGEE in the germline V gene. This chain's CDR3 is CASSRQDLSTDTQYF. In DNA, the CDR3 is TGTGCCAGCAGCCGACAGGACCTTAGCACAGATACGCAGTATTTT.

V and J are TRBV11-1 and TRBJ2-1, with 15 positions matching TRBD2. Germline CDR1 reads SGHAT; CDR2 reads FQDESV (reference sequence). Trimming removed 8 bases from V and 7 bases from J; junction bases left unmatched: 6. This CDR3 spans 15 amino acids. The CDR3 sequence: CASGGLAGGGNEQFF. CDR3 DNA sequence: TGTGCCAGCGGGGGACTAGCGGGAGGAGGGAATGAGCAGTTCTTC.

This clonotype was seen at least ten times. J is TRBJ1-1 and V is TRBV14; 8 bases fit TRBD1. After removal of 2 bases from V and 4 bases from J, the junction contained 6 bases not matched to a gene. The CDR3 is 15 residues long. Germline CDR1 reads SGHDN; CDR2 reads FVKESK. The CDR3, as DNA: TGTGCCAGCAGCCAACTTCAGGGGGCGGCCACTGAAGCTTTCTTT. Translated, it gives CASSQLQGAATEAFF.